This T cell receptor beta chain was sequenced during a study of blood T cell repertoires in COVID-19. Background on the study: Sample material is recorded as cDNA or gDNA derived from T cells, B-cell-depleted T cells, or PBMCs.

In the authors' methods: Reference gene primer amplification yielded estimated nucleated cell counts. Repertoires were generated with immunoSEQ multiplex PCR, while TCRdb's copy carries only in-frame clones and drops some. The V and J calls and clone size are taken from that table; D and trimming were inferred from the DNA. Among around 130,000 clones listed, about 80% were seen once. CDR1 and CDR2 from the germline V gene are LNHDA and SQIVND (reference sequence). Between the trimmed V and J ends, which lost 4 bases and 2 bases, there was a span of 18 bases. The CDR3 is 16 residues long. Sequenced: peripheral blood. J is TRBJ2-7 and V is TRBV19, with a possible D match to TRBD1 (5 bases). The source of this sequence is a woman aged 45 to 65 with acute or convalescent COVID-19. DNA for the CDR3: TGTGCCAGTAGTAGCCCCCACCTGACAGAGACCTACGAGCAGTACTTC. Protein sequence: CASSSPHLTETYEQYF.